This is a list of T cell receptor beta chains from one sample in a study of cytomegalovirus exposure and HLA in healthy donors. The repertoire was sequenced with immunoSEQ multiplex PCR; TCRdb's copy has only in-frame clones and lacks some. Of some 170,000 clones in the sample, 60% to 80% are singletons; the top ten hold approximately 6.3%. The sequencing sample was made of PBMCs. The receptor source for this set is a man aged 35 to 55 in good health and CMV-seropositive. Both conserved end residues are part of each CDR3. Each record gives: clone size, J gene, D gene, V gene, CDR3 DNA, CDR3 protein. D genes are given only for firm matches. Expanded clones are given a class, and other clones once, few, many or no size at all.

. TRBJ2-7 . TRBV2 TGTGCCAGCACCGGAGGGACCGCCTACGAGCAGTACTTC CASTGGTAYEQYF
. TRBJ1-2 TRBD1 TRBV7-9 TGTGCCAGCAGCTTAGGACAGGGGAGCTATGGCTACACCTTC CASSLGQGSYGYTF
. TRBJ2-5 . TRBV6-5 TGTGCCAGCAGTTACTCGCGTGAGACCCAGTACTTC CASSYSRETQYF
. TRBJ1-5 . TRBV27 TGTGCCAGCAGTCCCGGCCTCGCGGGCAATCAGCCCCAGCATTTT CASSPGLAGNQPQHF
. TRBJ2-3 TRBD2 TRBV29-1 TGCAGCGTCGCCCTACTAGGCGGGAGTAGGACAGATACGCAGTATTTT CSVALLGGSRTDTQYF
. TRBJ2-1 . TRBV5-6 TGTGCCAGCAGCTCTTTGACTCAGTATGAGCAGTTCTTC CASSSLTQYEQFF
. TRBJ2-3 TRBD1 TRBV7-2 TGTGCCAGCAGCCGGACAGGGTTCACAGATACGCAGTATTTT CASSRTGFTDTQYF
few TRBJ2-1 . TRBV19 TGTGCCAGTAGTATGAGACAGTACAATGAGCAGTTCTTC CASSMRQYNEQFF
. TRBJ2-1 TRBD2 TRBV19 TGTGCCAGTAGTATACGACTAGCGGAGTACAATGAGCAGTTCTTC CASSIRLAEYNEQFF
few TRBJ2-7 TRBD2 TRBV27 TGTGCCAGCAGCAACGGACTAGCGGGAGACGAGCAGTACTTC CASSNGLAGDEQYF
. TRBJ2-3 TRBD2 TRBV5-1 TGCGCCAGCAGCTTTAATAGCGGGAGCACAGATACGCAGTATTTT CASSFNSGSTDTQYF
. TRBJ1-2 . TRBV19 TGTGCCAGTAGTTCCAGGGGAAACTATGGCTACACCTTC CASSSRGNYGYTF
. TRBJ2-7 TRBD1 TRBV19 TGTGCCAGTAGTACCGGGACAGGGCTCTCCTACGAGCAGTACTTC CASSTGTGLSYEQYF
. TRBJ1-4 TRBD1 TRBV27 TGTGCCAGCAGTTTCGTTCCGACAGGGGTTGAAAAACTGTTTTTT CASSFVPTGVEKLFF
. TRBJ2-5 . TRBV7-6 TGTGCCAGCAGCTTAGGGTTGACAGGCCGGCAAGAGACCCAGTACTTC CASSLGLTGRQETQYF
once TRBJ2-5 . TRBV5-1 TGCGCCAGCAGCTTGGGGGACTTCCTAGAGACCCAGTACTTC CASSLGDFLETQYF
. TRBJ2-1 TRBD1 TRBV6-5 TGTGCCAGCAGTTACGAGGGGACAGGGTGGAATGAGCAGTTCTTC CASSYEGTGWNEQFF
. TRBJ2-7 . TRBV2 TGTGCCAGCACTCCAACAGTCTCCTACGAGCAGTACTTC CASTPTVSYEQYF
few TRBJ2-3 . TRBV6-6 TGTGCCAGCAGTTACATGAGCTCCGAATTAGATACGCAGTATTTT CASSYMSSELDTQYF
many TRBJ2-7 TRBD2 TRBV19 TGTGCCAGTACTCCGACTAGCGGGGGACCCTACGAGCAGTACTTC CASTPTSGGPYEQYF
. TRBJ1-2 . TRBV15 TGTGCCACCAGCAAAGAGGCCCGGAAGGGTGCGGGCGGCTACACCTTC CATSKEARKGAGGYTF
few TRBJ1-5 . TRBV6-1 TGTGCCAGCAGTGAAGCGACATATTATAGCAATCAGCCCCAGCATTTT CASSEATYYSNQPQHF
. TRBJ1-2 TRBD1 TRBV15 TGTGCCACCAGCAGAGATGTTTATGGGGACAGCCCTTATGGCTACACCTTC CATSRDVYGDSPYGYTF
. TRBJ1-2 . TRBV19 TGTGCCAGTAGCGGACAGCTGGACCGCTATGGCTACACCTTC CASSGQLDRYGYTF
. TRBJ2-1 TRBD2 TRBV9 TGTGCCAGCAGCGTAAACGGGAGGGCCTACAATGAGCAGTTCTTC CASSVNGRAYNEQFF
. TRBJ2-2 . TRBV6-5 TGTGCCAGCCGGGGAGGTAGCGCGTACACCGGGGAGCTGTTTTTT CASRGGSAYTGELFF
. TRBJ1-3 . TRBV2 TGTGCCAGCAGTGAAGCGGGGGGAGCCTCTGGAAACACCATATATTTT CASSEAGGASGNTIYF
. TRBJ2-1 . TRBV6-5 TGTGCCAGCGGGGATAGCGGATATTACTACAATGAGCAGTTCTTC CASGDSGYYYNEQFF
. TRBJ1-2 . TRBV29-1 TGCAGCGTTGGCAGGGGATCCCTCTATGGCTACACCTTC CSVGRGSLYGYTF
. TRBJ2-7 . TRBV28 TGTGCCAGCAGTTTAGCGGACAACTACGAGCAGTACTTC CASSLADNYEQYF
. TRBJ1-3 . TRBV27 TGTGCCAGCAAACCCACCAGGGCTGGAAACACCATATATTTT CASKPTRAGNTIYF
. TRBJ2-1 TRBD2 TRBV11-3 TGTGCCAGCAGCTTTTCTTCGACGGGACTATCCTCCTACAATGAGCAGTTCTTC CASSFSSTGLSSYNEQFF
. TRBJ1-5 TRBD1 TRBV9 TGTGCCAGCAGCGCCCAAGGGGGCCGTGGCGAGCCCCAGCATTTT CASSAQGGRGEPQHF
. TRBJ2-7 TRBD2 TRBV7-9 TGTTCCAGCAGCTTAGGACTAGCGGGCGGTTCTTACGAGCAGTACTTC CSSSLGLAGGSYEQYF
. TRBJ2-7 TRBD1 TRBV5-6 TGTGCCAGCAGCTCTTCCTCAGGGGGAGTCTACGAGCAGTACTTC CASSSSSGGVYEQYF
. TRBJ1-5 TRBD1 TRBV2 TGTGCCAGCAGTGACAGGGGGTTCCAAGGCCAGCCCCAGCATTTT CASSDRGFQGQPQHF
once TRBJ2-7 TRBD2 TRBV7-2 TGTGCCAGCAGCTTAGGGACGGGAGGGTCCTACGAGCAGTACTTC CASSLGTGGSYEQYF
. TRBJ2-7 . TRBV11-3 TGTGCCAGCAGCCAAAGGGGCGACGAGCAGTACTTC CASSQRGDEQYF
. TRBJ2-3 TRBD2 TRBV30 TGTGCCTGGAGTGCCACGGCGGGAGGTACGCAGTATTTT CAWSATAGGTQYF